The clone carrying this T cell receptor beta chain appeared many times. The entry originates in a study of T cells in Graves' hyperthyroidism and ophthalmopathy. Graves' hyperthyroidism is called stable when ophthalmopathy does not progress within 18 months. CDR1 is MNHNS and CDR2 is SASEGT in the germline V gene. This CDR3 has 13 residues. The V gene end was trimmed by 5 bases and the J gene end by 8 bases; junction bases not matched to a gene: 6. The TCR beta CDR3 regions underwent amplification using RNA transcripts as the source. The HTBI primer set drove a first-round RT-PCR of the TCR CDR3. Each CDR3 protein is one row after TCRdb ran MiXCR on the multiplex PCR reads. This table has more than 100,000 distinct CDR3 sequences, roughly 50% appearing once.

The chain combines TRBV6-1 with TRBJ2-7; the match to TRBD2 covers 10 bases. The clonotype comes from a man aged 35-49 years with Graves' hyperthyroidism. Sequenced input: blood. The CDR3 here is CASSTERGGKQYF. The DNA for the CDR3 is TGTGCCAGCAGTACCGAGCGGGGGGGGAAGCAGTACTTC.